Many counts were recorded for the clone carrying this T cell receptor (beta chain). Its target is not known. The data derive from a study of glioma-infiltrating T cells. Study findings and constraints: CDR3 overlap between tissue and blood was very small.

Amplification of TCR alpha and beta CDR3 regions from RNA used iRepertoire nested multiplex PCR. TCRdb itself ran the multiplex PCR reads through MiXCR, one entry per CDR3 protein. The sample includes approximately 190,000 distinct CDR3 sequences, 30% to 40% of them seen just once. The receptor was derived from a human donor with low-grade glioma or glioblastoma, undergoing nonglioma brain surgery, or in good health (not recorded which). Source material: glioma tissue, nonneoplastic brain tissue, or PBMCs (not recorded which).

The CDR3 region has the DNA TGTGCCAGCAGGACACAGGGGAGGTGGGGTGAAGCTTTCTTT. This sequence encodes CASRTQGRWGEAFF. The rearrangement uses TRBV27 and TRBJ1-1; 7 positions match TRBD1. J lost 7 bases, V lost 6 bases, and 11 bases had no gene match. The CDR3 runs to 14 residues. Germline loops: CDR1 MNHEY, CDR2 SMNVEV (reference sequence).